This TCR beta chain is from a study of CD8 T cells in ankylosing spondylitis (dated by TCRdb to 2016 to 2017). Describing the broader study: The study set out to find disease-linked TCR variants by profiling T cell receptor beta repertoires in ankylosing spondylitis patients and healthy donors. Peripheral blood was sampled, and synovial fluid was also collected from ankylosing spondylitis patients. The whole study cohort included over a hundred healthy donors and 20 to 30 ankylosing spondylitis patients.

CDR1 and CDR2 are drawn from the germline V gene: SGHRS, YFSETQ. The CDR3 contains 17 residues, cysteine and phenylalanine counted. Only the CDR3 DNA stays, 51 bases, in frame from base 1. The V end loses 0 bases and the J end loses 6 bases, and a stretch of 18 bases separates them. Concerning this clonotype: No cognate antigen has been identified for it. A much larger clonotype is one base distant, so this may be a read error.

Instrument on record: Illumina HiSeq 2500. TCR beta libraries were prepared by quantitative 5'-RACE with molecular barcodes. The source study handled its data this way. A new computational method, built on a probabilistic model of VDJ rearrangement, was used to identify disease-linked TCR variants. In-frame beta chains were kept once TCRdb had trimmed the public reads at Q25 with fastp and called clones with MiXCR. Rows are unified per CDR3 protein, each entry keeping the most common DNA and genes. TCRdb's processing, not the authors', yielded these V and J calls. The sample has fewer than 250,000 distinct CDR3 sequences on record, 10% of them singletons. In total, the top ten clones hold roughly a fifth of the sample. Findings and caveats that apply to the study as a whole: A TCR beta motif made up of seven or eight highly homologous amino acid variants appeared to be characteristic of blood from ankylosing spondylitis patients. The disease-linked clones showed a CD8+ phenotype and occurred at relatively low frequencies in peripheral blood. Some motif variants were previously reported in synovial fluid and blood of reactive arthritis patients, suggesting common disease-initiation mechanisms. According to the report, matched synovial fluid samples from ankylosing spondylitis patients were significantly enriched for the disease-linked clones.

The receptor comes from a male donor with ankylosing spondylitis or in good health (not recorded which). The rearrangement joined TRBV5-1 to TRBJ2-2; there is no confident call for the D gene. Sequenced: blood, either unsorted or a sorted T cell fraction (not recorded which). The nucleotide sequence is given as TGCGCCAGCAGCTTGGAATCGGGCACCTTAAACGCCGGGGAGCTGTTTTTT. The translation is CASSLESGTLNAGELFF.